Below, one TCR beta chain is given with its context. The clone's antigen remains unknown. The sample holds no much larger clone one base away, and base qualities are not on file. The data were taken from a study of blood T cell repertoires in COVID-19 (dated by TCRdb to 2019 to 2021). As for the study more broadly: Collaborator samples came from the United States, Italy and Spain and covered acute and convalescent phases of COVID-19. The prospective study material was composed of cDNA or gDNA derived from T cells, B-cell-depleted T cells, or PBMCs. Subjects who had been exposed to COVID-19, were actively infected with it, or had recovered from it provided the deeply sampled blood TCRbeta repertoires that made up the dataset. A freely available public database, intended as a resource for researchers studying the immune response to SARS-CoV-2, is where the repertoires were released. The samples were drawn from the first 160 participants of the ongoing ImmuneRACE study and from 1,254 subjects provided by 6 global collaborators. Sample metadata almost always included a de-identified subject ID, COVID-19 status, age in years and sex. HLA class I and class II types, where available, came from metadata supplied by the sample provider rather than from assay-based typing.

TCRbeta CDR3 regions were amplified from genomic DNA using the immunoSEQ Assay, a bias-controlled multiplex PCR. In the source study's methods: Nucleated cell counts per sample were estimated from amplification of reference gene primers within the assay. To quantify the absolute abundance of each unique TCRbeta CDR3 rearrangement, sequence reads were collapsed and filtered. For each sample, productive Simpson clonality was calculated by taking the square root of Simpson's diversity index across productive rearrangements. Entries here come from immuneACCESS through TCRdb and include only in-frame sequences with V and J called. Some clones fail to appear in such tables; in the studies checked, an unresolved V gene covers under half of the shortfall, and the cause of the remainder is unknown. V and J calls and clone size come straight from that table; D and trimming were deduced from the DNA. The sample has 70,000 or so clones on record, around 88% of them singletons. Jointly, the top ten make up about 0.5% of the sample.

The paper's findings and limits, for the study overall: The amount of clinical and demographic metadata varied by source and participant and was provided uncurated.

Via the germline V gene (reference sequence), CDR1 is LNHDA and CDR2 SQIVND. Between the V and J ends, shortened by 7 bases and 1 base respectively, the junction contains 8 bases. The CDR3, from cysteine to phenylalanine, totals 13 residues. Just the 39-base CDR3 DNA is kept, in frame starting at base 1. Collaborating institutions collected whole blood in K2EDTA tubes following their own protocols. For TCRbeta analysis, collaborator samples were shipped as frozen whole blood, as isolated PBMCs, or as DNA extracted from either sample type. Sequenced input: peripheral blood. The V and J genes are TRBV19 and TRBJ1-5, with a tentative D gene TRBD1 over 5 matching bases. This sequence was found in a man in his sixties with acute or convalescent COVID-19. The DNA reads TGTGCCAGTATTCGGGGGAGCAATCAGCCCCAGCATTTT. The encoded protein is CASIRGSNQPQHF.